Each of the 29 T cell receptor beta chains below was sequenced from the same sample in a study of glioma-infiltrating T cells after dendritic cell vaccination. Time point here: after dendritic cell vaccination, including at tumor progression/relapse. Produced via immunoSEQ multiplex PCR; TCRdb's table is partial and in-frame only. The repertoire holds 99,000 or so clones, with over 80% as singletons. Sequencing was performed on blood, taken after dendritic cell vaccination. Source of these receptors: a human donor with glioblastoma.

This sequence joins TRBV28 and TRBJ1-2; D call uncertain. The CDR3 is made up of 13 amino acids. Germline V gene lookup returns CDR1 MDHEN and CDR2 SYDVKM. Trimming cost V 7 bases and J 2 bases, with 11 bases left between them. CDR3 sequence (DNA): TGTGCCAGCAAGATACAGCAGAACTATGGCTACACCTTC. Its translation is CASKIQQNYGYTF.

The chain employs TRBV11-2 and TRBJ1-2; the match to TRBD1 covers 7 bases. CDR1 and CDR2 (germline): SGHAT, FQNNGV. This CDR3 comprises 13 residues. The V and J ends lost 5 bases and 4 bases, in that order; junction bases with no gene match: 4. Here the CDR3 DNA reads TGTGCCAGCAGCCGCGGGACAGTCTATGGCTACACCTTC. Amino acids: CASSRGTVYGYTF.

This clone was counted a single time. The CDR3 here is CASSLVSPRQGGLLNTEAFF. The CDR3 coding sequence is TGCGCCAGCAGCTTGGTATCGCCCCGACAGGGGGGTCTCTTGAACACTGAAGCTTTCTTT. The chain combines TRBV5-1 with TRBJ1-1; 9 nucleotides agree with TRBD1. There are 20 residues in the CDR3. Germline V gene lookup returns CDR1 SGHRS and CDR2 YFSETQ. Trimming took 0 bases from V and 0 from J; bases not matched to a gene: 15.

CDR3 sequence reads: CASSLGPRTDTQYF. The CDR3 nucleotides are TGTGCCAGCAGTCTGGGGCCTCGCACAGATACGCAGTATTTT. The chain links TRBV6-1 to TRBJ2-3; the D gene is possibly TRBD1 (5 bases). The germline V gene encodes CDR1 MNHNS and CDR2 SASEGT. V lost 5 bases, J lost 1 base, and 10 bases lay in between. CDR3 length: 14 residues.

The chain recombines TRBV28 with TRBJ2-7; possibly TRBD2 for D (7 bases). The germline V and J ends were trimmed by 4 bases and 0 bases, with 13 bases remaining between them. CDR3 length equals 15 residues. Looked up from germline, CDR1 is MDHEN and CDR2 is SYDVKM. The CDR3 bases are TGTGCCAGCAGTTCTAGCGGAGGGGGCTCCTACGAGCAGTACTTC. Its protein product is CASSSSGGGSYEQYF. Supplemented by reference TRBV28 and TRBJ2-7, the full variable domain reads DVKVTQSSRYLVKRTGEKVFLECVQDMDHENMFWYRQDPGLGLRLIYFSYDVKMKEKGDIPEGYSVSREKKERFSLILESASTNQTSMYLCASSSSGGGSYEQYFGPGTRLTVT.

The chain couples TRBV27 to TRBJ2-3; D may be TRBD2 (6 bases). V was clipped by 3 bases and J by 0 bases, with 10 bases between them. Germline CDR1 is MNHEY and CDR2 is SMNVEV (reference sequence). This CDR3 contains 15 residues. In DNA form, the CDR3 reads TGTGCCAGCAGTTTTGTGGGGGGTAGCACAGATACGCAGTATTTT. This encodes CASSFVGGSTDTQYF.

V is TRBV27 and J is TRBJ2-5, with 11 bases matching TRBD1. The DNA end lines up better with TRBJ2-7; the J call may be wrong. CDR3 size: 15 residues. Germline V gene lookup returns CDR1 MNHEY and CDR2 SMNVEV (reference sequence). For the CDR3, the DNA is TGTGCCAGCAACAGAGGCGGGACAGGGGGCTACGAGCAGTACTTC. This sequence encodes CASNRGGTGGYEQYF.

The CDR3 protein is CASSLEAGVSTEAFF. The CDR3 bases are TGCGCCAGCAGCTTGGAGGCGGGGGTTAGCACTGAAGCTTTCTTT. V usage is TRBV5-1 and J usage is TRBJ1-1, with a tentative D call TRBD1 (5 bases). CDR3 length: 15 amino acids. Per germline, CDR1 SGHRS and CDR2 YFSETQ. With 0 bases removed from V and 4 bases from J, the gap between germline ends came to 13 bases.

The rearrangement joins TRBV29-1 to TRBJ1-2, with TRBD1 matching over 7 bases. Trimming removed 8 bases from V and 1 base from J; junction bases left unmatched: 10. Germline V lookup: CDR1 SQVTM, CDR2 ANQGSEA. The CDR3 length is 14 residues. CDR3 bases: TGCAGCATAGATGCAGGGGGGATTAACTATGGCTACACCTTC. Encoded protein: CSIDAGGINYGYTF.

In its sample, this clone was seen once. The J gene is TRBJ1-5, the V gene TRBV30; TRBD1 aligns across 8 bases. Germline trimming cut 5 bases from V and 7 bases from J; bases unmatched to any gene: 16. The CDR3 runs 16 residues. Germline V gene lookup returns CDR1 GTSNPN and CDR2 SVGIG (reference sequence). This CDR3 is CAWWVQKTGAQQPQHF. As DNA, the CDR3 is TGTGCCTGGTGGGTCCAGAAGACAGGGGCTCAACAGCCCCAGCATTTT.

A remark on this clone: One junction end does not reproduce the germline sequence, and a read error may be involved. The J gene is TRBJ2-5, the V gene TRBV19; 8 bases are a match to TRBD2. In germline, CDR1 is LNHDA, CDR2 SQIVND (reference sequence). This CDR3 comprises 11 residues. The CDR3 spells CGGAVSETQYF. DNA for the CDR3: TGCGGGGGGGCCGTCTCAGAGACCCAGTACTTC.

This clone was detected only once. The rearrangement uses TRBV5-1 and TRBJ2-5, with TRBD2 matching over 10 bases. Germline lookup yields CDR1 SGHRS and CDR2 YFSETQ. This CDR3 spans 17 amino acids. After removal of 4 bases from V and 4 bases from J, the junction contained 13 bases not matched to a gene. The CDR3 nucleotides are TGCGCCAGCAGCGATAAATTGTTAGCGGGAGGCAGAGAGACCCAGTACTTC. Translated, it gives CASSDKLLAGGRETQYF.

This clone was seen at least ten times. The CDR3 DNA reads TGTGCCAGCAGTATCGAAACGGGGGACCTCTACGAGCAGTACTTC. Translation: CASSIETGDLYEQYF. The chain is built from TRBV6-1 and TRBJ2-7; TRBD2 might be the D (6 bases). The CDR3 covers 15 residues. The V gene lost 5 bases and the J gene lost 3 bases, with 17 bases spanning the gap. The germline CDR1 and CDR2 sequences are MNHNS and SASEGT.

The V and J genes are TRBV28 and TRBJ2-5; 9 nucleotides agree with TRBD1. The junction had 5 bases not matched to a gene; V was cut back by 8 bases and J by 4 bases. Germline V gives CDR1 MDHEN, CDR2 SYDVKM. CDR3 length: 13 residues. The CDR3, as DNA: TGTGCCAGCGCGGGACAGGGAATAGAGACCCAGTACTTC. Translated: CASAGQGIETQYF.

This chain connects TRBV28 to TRBJ1-4, with TRBD1 matching over 7 bases. This CDR3 has 14 amino acids. Germline-derived CDR1 and CDR2 are MDHEN and SYDVKM. The ends lost 8 bases at V and 5 bases at J; junction bases unmatched: 8. In DNA, the CDR3 is TGTGCCAGCTGCAGGACAGGCAGAAATGAAAAACTGTTTTTT. It codes for CASCRTGRNEKLFF.

The J gene is TRBJ1-1, the V gene TRBV30; 7 nucleotides agree with TRBD1. The CDR3 sequence is 12 residues long. Germline trimming cut 3 bases from V and 6 bases from J; bases unmatched to any gene: 4. Germline CDR1 reads GTSNPN; CDR2 reads SVGIG (reference sequence). CDR3 amino acids: CAWSLGTAEAFF. Written as DNA, the CDR3 is TGTGCCTGGAGCCTAGGGACAGCTGAAGCTTTCTTT. Together with reference TRBV30 and TRBJ1-1, the CDR3 gives the full variable domain: SQTIHQWPATLVQPVGSPLSLECTVEGTSNPNLYWYRQAAGRGLQLLFYSVGIGQISSEVPQNLSASRPQDRQFILSSKKLLLSDSGFYLCAWSLGTAEAFFGQGTRLTVV.

The sample holds one count of this clone. V and J are TRBV5-4 and TRBJ2-3; the D gene is possibly TRBD1 (6 bases). The V end lost 0 bases, the J end lost 2 bases, and 10 bases lay between the germline ends. CDR1 is SGHNT and CDR2 is YYREEE in the germline V gene (reference sequence). There are 15 residues in the CDR3. The CDR3 nucleotides are TGTGCCAGCAGCTTGGCAGGACAGAACACAGATACGCAGTATTTT. Amino acids: CASSLAGQNTDTQYF.

V and J are TRBV7-9 and TRBJ2-7; 10 bases map to TRBD1. V was clipped by 6 bases and J by 6 bases; unmatched bases: 11. Germline CDR1 is SEHNR and CDR2 is FQNEAQ (reference sequence). This CDR3 region has 15 residues. This chain's CDR3 is CASRSSRQGAGEQYF. The CDR3 DNA follows: TGTGCCAGCAGATCATCCCGACAGGGGGCTGGCGAGCAGTACTTC.

The rearrangement links TRBV27 to TRBJ2-3; 10 bases line up with TRBD2. Looked up from germline, CDR1 is MNHEY and CDR2 is SMNVEV (reference sequence). J gave up 2 bases and V 4 bases, and 12 bases lay outside the gene matches. This CDR3 spans 18 amino acids. This CDR3 is CASSSRRAGGLPTDTQYF. CDR3 DNA sequence: TGTGCCAGCAGTTCCCGACGAGCGGGAGGGCTTCCCACAGATACGCAGTATTTT.

V and J are TRBV30 and TRBJ1-5; the D is unclear. Germline V CDR1 and CDR2: GTSNPN, SVGIG (reference sequence). Trimming cost V 0 bases and J 3 bases, with 9 bases left between them. The CDR3 is made up of 14 amino acids. As DNA, the CDR3 is TGTGCCTGGAGTGTACTTCCCAACAATCAGCCCCAGCATTTT. The encoded protein is CAWSVLPNNQPQHF.

The chain recombines TRBV2 with TRBJ2-5; 9 bases are a match to TRBD2. The CDR3 length is 15 residues. Germline V gives CDR1 SNHLY, CDR2 FYNNEI. Trimming at V came to 10 bases and at J to 5 bases, leaving 14 bases not matched to a gene. The CDR3 region is CATQREAGGRETQYF. Here the CDR3 DNA reads TGTGCCACCCAGAGGGAAGCGGGAGGTCGGGAGACCCAGTACTTC. The full variable domain, completed using reference TRBV2 and TRBJ2-5, is EPEVTQTPSHQVTQMGQEVILRCVPISNHLYFYWYRQILGQKVEFLVSFYNNEISEKSEIFDDQFSVERPDGSNFTLKIRSTKLEDSAMYFCATQREAGGRETQYFGPGTRLLVL.

The table lists this clone with a count of one. This rearrangement joins TRBV9 to TRBJ1-2; 9 bases match TRBD1. V gave up 0 bases and J gave up 4 bases; unmatched junction bases: 4. Germline CDR1 SGDLS, CDR2 YYNGEE. The CDR3 loop spans 15 amino acids. CDR3 sequence reads: CASSVGTGVAYGYTF. CDR3 bases: TGTGCCAGCAGCGTAGGGACAGGGGTCGCCTATGGCTACACCTTC.

This sequence joins TRBV28 and TRBJ1-4; D is possibly TRBD1 (5 bases). The CDR3 is 14 residues long. Trimming left V 5 bases short and J 7 bases short, with 14 bases between. Germline CDR1 and CDR2: MDHEN and SYDVKM. The CDR3 DNA reads as TGTGCCAGCAGTCCCCCAGGGAGGGGTGAAAAACTGTTTTTT. Amino acid sequence: CASSPPGRGEKLFF.

This sequence joins TRBV18 and TRBJ1-1, with D possibly TRBD1 on 5 matching bases. This CDR3 contains 13 residues. Germline CDR1 KGHSH, CDR2 LQKENI. The ends were cut back, 6 bases at V and 6 bases at J, with 14 bases in the middle. The CDR3 DNA sequence: TGTGCCAGCTCCCGGGATGGAGGGGCTGAAGCTTTCTTT. Translating it yields CASSRDGGAEAFF.

CDR3 residues: CASSWTGGHDEQYF. In DNA, the CDR3 is TGTGCCAGCAGCTGGACGGGGGGTCACGACGAGCAGTACTTC. This chain links TRBV5-4 with TRBJ2-7; TRBD2 aligns across 7 bases. Losses at the gene ends were 3 bases for V and 5 bases for J; bases not matched to a gene: 8. This CDR3 is 14 amino acids long. Germline CDR1 reads SGHNT; CDR2 reads YYREEE (reference sequence).

V gene TRBV19 combines with J gene TRBJ1-1; D unresolved. This CDR3 contains 15 residues. The V end was cut by 3 bases, the J end by 4 bases, with 15 bases between. Germline V gives CDR1 LNHDA, CDR2 SQIVND (reference sequence). The chain's CDR3 is CASSIIRVAGTEAFF. In DNA form, the CDR3 reads TGTGCCAGTAGTATTATTCGGGTCGCCGGCACTGAAGCTTTCTTT.

The chain uses TRBV10-3 and TRBJ2-5; 8 bases are shared with TRBD1. The junction had 2 bases not matched to a gene; V was cut back by 6 bases and J by 2 bases. This CDR3 has 13 residues. Germline values: CDR1 ENHRY, CDR2 SYGVKD. CDR3 in amino acids: CAISRQGQETQYF. The CDR3 bases are TGTGCCATCAGCCGACAGGGGCAAGAGACCCAGTACTTC.

This clone was detected only once. This chain links TRBV19 with TRBJ1-5, with D perhaps matching TRBD1 (5 bases). From germline, CDR1 is LNHDA and CDR2 SQIVND (reference sequence). Trimming pared 5 bases from V and 10 bases from J, leaving 21 bases between. This CDR3 has 15 residues. In DNA, the CDR3 is TGTGCCAGTAGTCGGGGGGACTACCCGAATGTCCCCCAGCATTTT. Translating gives CASSRGDYPNVPQHF.

The V and J genes are TRBV5-1 and TRBJ2-2; D ambiguous. The CDR3 spans 11 residues. The V gene lost 5 bases and the J gene lost 7 bases, with 6 bases spanning the gap. The V gene's germline CDR1 is SGHRS and CDR2 YFSETQ. In DNA, the CDR3 is TGCGCCAGCAGTGAGAACGGGGAGCTGTTTTTT. It is translated as CASSENGELFF.